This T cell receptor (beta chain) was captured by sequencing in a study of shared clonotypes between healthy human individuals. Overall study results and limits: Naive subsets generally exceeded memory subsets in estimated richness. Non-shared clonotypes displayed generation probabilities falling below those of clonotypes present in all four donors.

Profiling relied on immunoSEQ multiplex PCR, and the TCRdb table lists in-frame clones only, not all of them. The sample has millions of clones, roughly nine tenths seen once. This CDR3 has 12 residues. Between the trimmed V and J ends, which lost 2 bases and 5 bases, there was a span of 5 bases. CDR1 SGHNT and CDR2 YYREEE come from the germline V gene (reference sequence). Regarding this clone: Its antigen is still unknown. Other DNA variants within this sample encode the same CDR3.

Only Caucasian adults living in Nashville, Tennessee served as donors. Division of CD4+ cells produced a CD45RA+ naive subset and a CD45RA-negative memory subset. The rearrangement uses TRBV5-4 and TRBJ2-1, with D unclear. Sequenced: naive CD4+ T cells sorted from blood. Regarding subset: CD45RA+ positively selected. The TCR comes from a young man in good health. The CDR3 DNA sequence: TGTGCCAGCAGCTTAGATAACAATGAGCAGTTCTTC. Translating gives CASSLDNNEQFF.